These 18 T cell receptor beta chains were all obtained from the same sample, sequenced in a study of T cell responses to AZD1222 COVID-19 vaccine. Here immunoSEQ multiplex PCR was the method, and the copy in TCRdb shows in-frame clones only, minus some. The data hold some 66,000 clones, with 70% to 90% observed a single time. Sequencing was performed on peripheral blood, taken 28 days after the second AZD1222 dose. The receptors were sampled from an adult who received the AZD1222 COVID-19 vaccine.

V and J are TRBV7-2 and TRBJ2-7; 8 positions match TRBD2. Germline V gives CDR1 SGHTA, CDR2 FQGNSA. The CDR3 contains 16 residues. Trimming removed 4 bases from V and 7 bases from J; junction bases left unmatched: 15. In DNA form, the CDR3 reads TGTGCCAGCAGCTACCGAAGCGGGAGCTCCCCTAGGGAGCAGTACTTC. Residues: CASSYRSGSSPREQYF.

The chain recombines TRBV21-1 with TRBJ2-1; the table's TRBD2 call for D was not verified on the DNA. TRBV21-1 is a listed pseudogene. The CDR3 is made up of 13 amino acids. CDR3 in amino acids: CASSKEGGFEQFF. CDR3 nucleotide sequence: TGTGCCAGCAGCAAAGAGGGGGGGTTCGAGCAGTTCTTC.

The chain links TRBV3-1 (or the pseudogene TRBV3-2) to TRBJ1-1, with unresolved D. V lost 4 bases and J 3 bases, leaving 9 bases between the germline ends. Germline assignment: CDR1 LGHDT and CDR2 YNNKEL (reference sequence). CDR3 length: 13 residues. The CDR3 protein is CASSPSTDTEAFF. CDR3 sequence (DNA): TGTGCCAGCAGCCCGTCGACGGACACTGAAGCTTTCTTT.

The CDR3 DNA reads as TGTGCCAGCAGCTTAAATCAAATCGGGGGCTACACCTTC. Translated, it gives CASSLNQIGGYTF. J is TRBJ1-2 and V is TRBV7-2; D is ambiguous. V gave up 2 bases and J gave up 8 bases, with 12 bases separating them. The CDR3 has 13 residues. Germline V gives CDR1 SGHTA, CDR2 FQGNSA.

CDR3 loop: CASSSGFGNTIYF. The CDR3 nucleotides read TGTGCCAGCAGCTCGGGCTTCGGAAACACCATATATTTT. The rearrangement joins TRBV7-7 to TRBJ1-3; no clear D gene. V was clipped by 4 bases and J by 4 bases, with 8 bases between them. This CDR3 spans 13 amino acids. Germline loops: CDR1 SSHAT, CDR2 FNYEAQ (reference sequence).

The CDR3 loop reads CASSPDRFNEKLFF. The CDR3 DNA follows: TGTGCCAGCTCACCGGACAGGTTTAATGAAAAACTGTTTTTT. J is TRBJ1-4 and V is TRBV18, with 7 bases lining up with TRBD1. The germline V gene encodes CDR1 KGHSH and CDR2 LQKENI. This CDR3 is built from 14 residues. The junction had 2 bases not matched to a gene; V was cut back by 3 bases and J by 4 bases. Variable domain in full (rest from reference TRBV18 and TRBJ1-4): NAGVMQNPRHLVRRRGQEARLRCSPMKGHSHVYWYRQLPEEGLKFMVYLQKENIIDESGMPKERFSAEFPKEGPSILRIQQVVRGDSAAYFCASSPDRFNEKLFFGSGTQLSVL.

The chain recombines TRBV7-9 with TRBJ1-1, with D possibly being TRBD1 (6 bases). The germline gives CDR1 SEHNR, CDR2 FQNEAQ (reference sequence). This CDR3 contains 14 residues. The germline V and J ends were trimmed by 7 bases and 3 bases, with 15 bases remaining between them. For the CDR3, the DNA is TGTGCCAGCAACCTCGTGGGGGCTGACACTGAAGCTTTCTTT. It translates to CASNLVGADTEAFF.

The chain carries TRBV5-3 and TRBJ2-7; 9 bases fit TRBD2. TRBV5-3 counts as an open reading frame of uncertain function. The V gene end was trimmed by 1 base and the J gene end by 2 bases; junction bases not matched to a gene: 4. The CDR3 is 15 amino acids. The CDR3: CARSLIAGEAYEQYF. The CDR3 nucleotides read TGTGCCAGAAGCTTGATAGCGGGAGAGGCCTACGAGCAGTACTTC.

The CDR3 loop is CASSQDWGGGTQYF. CDR3 nucleotide sequence: TGCGCCAGCAGCCAAGACTGGGGGGGAGGGACCCAGTACTTC. V and J are TRBV4-1 and TRBJ2-5, with 7 nucleotides matching TRBD2. Trimming removed 0 bases from V and 7 bases from J; junction bases left unmatched: 5. The germline gives CDR1 MGHRA, CDR2 YSYEKL. This CDR3 has 14 residues.

The CDR3 DNA sequence: TGTGCCAGCAGTTACAGAGTTGATTCAGTAGTGGTCAATGAGCAGTTCTTC. Translating it yields CASSYRVDSVVVNEQFF. The J gene is TRBJ2-1, the V gene TRBV6-2 or TRBV6-3; D ambiguous. The CDR3 spans 17 residues. V lost 2 bases, J lost 6 bases, and 20 bases lay in between. The germline V gene encodes CDR1 MNHEY and CDR2 SVGEGT.

This rearrangement joins TRBV10-2 to TRBJ2-6; D remains ambiguous. CDR3 size: 16 residues. Looked up from germline, CDR1 is WSHSY and CDR2 is SAAADI. V lost 10 bases and J 2 bases, leaving 18 bases between the germline ends. CDR3 loop: CATRTELATGANVLTF. The CDR3 DNA reads TGCGCCACCCGGACGGAGCTCGCGACTGGGGCCAACGTCCTGACTTTC.

The chain joins TRBV7-9 to TRBJ2-5, with no clear D. Trimming left V 5 bases short and J 3 bases short, with 10 bases between. This CDR3 has 13 residues. Germline CDR1 is SEHNR and CDR2 is FQNEAQ (reference sequence). The CDR3 DNA sequence: TGTGCCAGCAGCCCCCGGACGGAAGAGACCCAGTACTTC. This sequence encodes CASSPRTEETQYF.

This chain uses TRBV2 with TRBJ1-1, with no clear D. The germline V gene has CDR1 SNHLY and CDR2 FYNNEI. The CDR3 consists of 14 residues. Trimming removed 8 bases at V and 1 base at J, with 14 bases between. CDR3 region: CASQLTGRNTEAFF. Here the CDR3 DNA reads TGTGCCAGCCAACTGACGGGGAGGAACACTGAAGCTTTCTTT.

This clone appeared once. V is TRBV28 and J is TRBJ2-4, with D perhaps given as TRBD1 or TRBD2 (5 bases each). CDR3 size: 12 residues. Germline-derived CDR1 and CDR2 are MDHEN and SYDVKM. V was clipped by 3 bases and J by 12 bases, with 12 bases between them. The CDR3 loop is CASSLGRVDQYF. Written as DNA, the CDR3 is TGTGCCAGCAGTTTGGGGCGGGTCGATCAGTACTTC.

A single count supports this clone. The rearrangement joins TRBV7-2 to TRBJ2-7; 9 nucleotides agree with TRBD1. CDR3 length equals 15 residues. The V segment lost 1 base and the J segment 5 bases; nucleotides outside the gene matches: 6. CDR1 SGHTA and CDR2 FQGNSA come from the germline V gene. CDR3: CASSLVGQGFDEQYF. DNA of the CDR3: TGTGCCAGCAGCTTAGTGGGACAGGGATTTGACGAGCAGTACTTC.

The chain couples TRBV7-2 to TRBJ2-1, with D perhaps matching TRBD2 (6 bases). The germline gives CDR1 SGHTA, CDR2 FQGNSA. Trimming stripped 0 bases from V and 3 bases from J, with 6 bases between. This CDR3 region has 14 residues. The CDR3 DNA reads as TGTGCCAGCAGCTTAGCGGGAGGCTACAATGAGCAGTTCTTC. Amino acids: CASSLAGGYNEQFF. Supplemented by reference TRBV7-2 and TRBJ2-1, the full variable domain reads GAGVSQSPSNKVTEKGKDVELRCDPISGHTALYWYRQSLGQGLEFLIYFQGNSAPDKSGLPSDRFSAERTGGSVSTLTIQRTQQEDSAVYLCASSLAGGYNEQFFGPGTRLTVL.

This chain connects TRBV3-1 (or the pseudogene TRBV3-2) to TRBJ2-3, with D maybe TRBD1 (5 bases). The CDR3 has 16 amino acids. The germline gives CDR1 LGHDT, CDR2 YNNKEL (reference sequence). Trimming took off 4 bases at V and 0 bases at J, with 14 bases between the two ends. This CDR3 is CASSLIMSGSTDTQYF. Here the CDR3 DNA reads TGTGCCAGCAGCCTGATAATGTCAGGGAGCACAGATACGCAGTATTTT.

This chain connects TRBV2 to TRBJ2-7; D is unclear. With 8 bases removed from V and 0 bases from J, the gap between germline ends came to 5 bases. The CDR3 covers 11 residues. CDR1 is SNHLY, CDR2 FYNNEI, per germline. The CDR3 nucleotides are TGTGCCAGCTCCCCCTCCTACGAGCAGTACTTC. This encodes CASSPSYEQYF. Looking up the rest from reference TRBV2 and TRBJ2-7 gives the full variable domain: EPEVTQTPSHQVTQMGQEVILRCVPISNHLYFYWYRQILGQKVEFLVSFYNNEISEKSEIFDDQFSVERPDGSNFTLKIRSTKLEDSAMYFCASSPSYEQYFGPGTRLTVT.